Shown below are 20 T cell receptor beta chains from a single sample sequenced in a study of T cell responses to AZD1222 COVID-19 vaccine. This table comes from immunoSEQ multiplex PCR, and its TCRdb copy is limited to in-frame clones, with some not included. The data hold approximately 110,000 clones, with approximately 85% observed a single time. The sequences come from peripheral blood, collected on day 0 of AZD1222 vaccination. These receptors all come from an adult in good health.

The J gene is TRBJ1-2, the V gene TRBV28; no reliable D call. The ends were cut back, 8 bases at V and 4 bases at J, with 20 bases in the middle. This CDR3 comprises 15 residues. Germline values: CDR1 MDHEN, CDR2 SYDVKM. CDR3 in DNA: TGTGCCAGCCACGAGAAAGGGCGGTTACTCTATGGCTACACCTTC. It translates to CASHEKGRLLYGYTF.

The rearrangement links TRBV27 to TRBJ1-2; possible D gene TRBD1, 6 bases. Trimming took off 5 bases at V and 4 bases at J, with 11 bases between the two ends. From germline, CDR1 is MNHEY and CDR2 SMNVEV (reference sequence). CDR3 size: 13 residues. The CDR3: CASSTGRGYGYTF. In DNA form, the CDR3 reads TGTGCCAGCAGTACAGGCAGGGGCTATGGCTACACCTTC.

Only one count was recorded for this clone. This chain links TRBV29-1 with TRBJ1-1; 9 positions match TRBD1. V lost 6 bases, J lost 1 base, and 6 bases stayed unmatched. The CDR3 is 14 amino acids. CDR1 and CDR2 (germline): SQVTM, ANQGSEA. The CDR3 bases are TGCAGCGTAGATGACAGGGGGAAGAACACTGAAGCTTTCTTT. It codes for CSVDDRGKNTEAFF.

The CDR3 spells CASSADSYNSPLHF. DNA for the CDR3: TGTGCCAGCAGCGCGGACAGCTATAATTCACCCCTCCACTTT. V gene TRBV7-2 combines with J gene TRBJ1-6; D is possibly TRBD1 (6 bases). Germline loops: CDR1 SGHTA, CDR2 FQGNSA. V lost 5 bases and J 3 bases, leaving 8 bases between the germline ends. The CDR3 runs 14 residues.

This chain uses TRBV5-1 with TRBJ2-1, with 9 bases aligning to TRBD2. The V and J ends lost 4 bases and 7 bases, in that order; junction bases with no gene match: 6. Germline V gives CDR1 SGHRS, CDR2 YFSETQ. The CDR3 consists of 14 residues. Written as DNA, the CDR3 is TGCGCCAGCAGCGACGGACTAGCGTGGAATGAGCAGTTCTTC. Translated: CASSDGLAWNEQFF.

This clone was seen once. The J gene is TRBJ2-3, the V gene TRBV18; 10 nucleotides line up with TRBD2. The CDR3 runs 14 residues. Germline CDR1 KGHSH, CDR2 LQKENI. V shed 5 bases and J 6 bases; nucleotides not matched to a gene: 5. The CDR3 DNA reads TGTGCCAGCTCATCGGGACTAGCGACCGATACGCAGTATTTT. It translates to CASSSGLATDTQYF.

The chain carries TRBV3-1 (or the pseudogene TRBV3-2) and TRBJ1-6; D uncertain. V lost 7 bases, J lost 5 bases, and 6 bases lay in between. CDR3 length: 12 residues. In germline, CDR1 is LGHDT, CDR2 YNNKEL (reference sequence). The CDR3 region is CASTANNSPLHF. The CDR3 coding sequence is TGTGCCAGCACGGCAAATAATTCACCCCTCCACTTT.

The chain uses TRBV6-5 and TRBJ2-1, with D possibly TRBD2 on 5 matching bases. This CDR3 has 12 amino acids. The V gene's germline CDR1 is MNHEY and CDR2 SVGAGI. Trimming cost V 4 bases and J 5 bases, with 6 bases left between them. CDR3 nucleotide sequence: TGTGCCAGCAGTTCGGGGAACAATGAGCAGTTCTTC. As protein: CASSSGNNEQFF.

The J gene is TRBJ2-7, the V gene TRBV5-1, with unresolved D. The V gene lost 0 bases and the J gene lost 5 bases, with 12 bases spanning the gap. Germline lookup yields CDR1 SGHRS and CDR2 YFSETQ. This CDR3 spans 14 amino acids. The CDR3 coding sequence is TGCGCCAGCAGCTTGGCATCGGGTATCGACGAGCAGTACTTC. Amino acids: CASSLASGIDEQYF. The whole variable domain, filled in from reference TRBV5-1 and TRBJ2-7, reads KAGVTQTPRYLIKTRGQQVTLSCSPISGHRSVSWYQQTPGQGLQFLFEYFSETQRNKGNFPGRFSGRQFSNSRSEMNVSTLELGDSALYLCASSLASGIDEQYFGPGTRLTVT.

This rearrangement joins TRBV18 to TRBJ1-1; D uncertain. V shed 6 bases and J shed 1 base, with 9 bases lying between them. This CDR3 is built from 13 residues. In germline, CDR1 is KGHSH, CDR2 LQKENI. The CDR3 DNA reads TGTGCCAGCTCCACGGACCGGAACACTGAAGCTTTCTTT. Protein sequence: CASSTDRNTEAFF.

The chain is built from TRBV2 and TRBJ1-2; maybe TRBD1 (5 bases). The CDR3 has 13 residues. V was trimmed by 4 bases and J by 8 bases, leaving 14 bases between them. The germline V gene encodes CDR1 SNHLY and CDR2 FYNNEI. DNA for the CDR3: TGTGCCAGCAGTGTAGAAGGGGATGCAGGCTACACCTTC. Encoded protein: CASSVEGDAGYTF.

This clone appeared many times. This rearrangement joins TRBV9 to TRBJ1-2; unclear D gene. The CDR3 spans 15 residues. Per the germline V gene, CDR1 is SGDLS and CDR2 is YYNGEE. V was clipped by 0 bases and J by 8 bases, with 17 bases between them. The CDR3 DNA is TGTGCCAGCAGCGTAGCTTCGGCGTCCTTATCCGGCTACACCTTC. Protein sequence: CASSVASASLSGYTF. The full variable domain, in which reference TRBV9 and TRBJ1-2 provide the parts outside the CDR3, is DSGVTQTPKHLITATGQRVTLRCSPRSGDLSVYWYQQSLDQGLQFLIQYYNGEERAKGNILERFSAQQFPDLHSELNLSSLELGDSALYFCASSVASASLSGYTFGSGTRLTVV.

V usage is TRBV3-1 (or the pseudogene TRBV3-2) and J usage is TRBJ1-3, with D hard to call. The length of the CDR3 is 16 residues. The germline V and J ends were trimmed by 3 bases and 4 bases, with 16 bases remaining between them. CDR1 LGHDT and CDR2 YNNKEL come from the germline V gene (reference sequence). The CDR3 is CASSHNPGSSGNTIYF. The CDR3 bases are TGTGCCAGCAGCCATAATCCAGGTTCGTCGGGAAACACCATATATTTT.

The genes are TRBV19 and TRBJ1-1; tentative D call: TRBD1 (5 bases). CDR1 is LNHDA and CDR2 is SQIVND in the germline V gene (reference sequence). The CDR3 loop spans 13 amino acids. Trimming left V 6 bases short and J 0 bases short, with 8 bases between. CDR3 nucleotide sequence: TGTGCCAGTAGACCGGGGGTGAACACTGAAGCTTTCTTT. This gives the protein CASRPGVNTEAFF.

The table lists this clone with a few counts. The chain employs TRBV12-3 or TRBV12-4 and TRBJ1-5; a weak D match, TRBD1 (6 bases). This CDR3 is built from 13 residues. Trimming took 6 bases from V and 2 from J, leaving 8 bases between them. As DNA, the CDR3 is TGTGCCAGCAGCCGGACAGGCAATCAGCCCCAGCATTTT. It codes for CASSRTGNQPQHF.

The chain has TRBV15 and TRBJ1-5; D might be TRBD1 (5 bases). This CDR3 is 14 amino acids long. Trimming cost V 1 base and J 7 bases, with 11 bases left between them. CDR1 is LNHNV, CDR2 YYDKDF, per germline (reference sequence). The CDR3 reads CATSRGKGFQPQHF. In DNA, the CDR3 is TGTGCCACCAGCAGAGGGAAGGGGTTCCAGCCCCAGCATTTT.

This clone was seen a few times. This rearrangement joins TRBV2 to TRBJ2-5; D is uncertain. V lost 5 bases and J 4 bases, leaving 8 bases between the germline ends. The CDR3 has 12 amino acids. Germline values: CDR1 SNHLY, CDR2 FYNNEI. The chain's CDR3 is CASSRVVETQYF. CDR3 sequence (DNA): TGTGCCAGCAGTAGGGTAGTAGAGACCCAGTACTTC.

This clone occurred a few times. The genes are TRBV18 and TRBJ1-2; D not resolved. The V end lost 2 bases, the J end lost 3 bases, and 13 bases lay between the germline ends. There are 15 residues in the CDR3. Germline assignment: CDR1 KGHSH and CDR2 LQKENI. The CDR3 nucleotides are TGTGCCAGCTCACCAGAGGGAAGTGGGGACTATGGCTACACCTTC. Protein product: CASSPEGSGDYGYTF.

This clone showed up just a few times. This chain connects TRBV19 to TRBJ1-1; D gene uncertain. The CDR3 has 11 amino acids. In germline, CDR1 is LNHDA, CDR2 SQIVND (reference sequence). Trimming cost V 8 bases and J 6 bases, with 10 bases left between them. CDR3 coding DNA: TGTGCCAGTCGGGGAGCCGCTGAAGCTTTCTTT. Amino acids: CASRGAAEAFF. The full variable domain, with the rest looked up from reference TRBV19 and TRBJ1-1, is DGGITQSPKYLFRKEGQNVTLSCEQNLNHDAMYWYRQDPGQGLRLIYYSQIVNDFQKGDIAEGYSVSREKKESFPLTVTSAQKNPTAFYLCASRGAAEAFFGQGTRLTVV.

This clone was recorded once. The J gene is TRBJ2-3, the V gene TRBV27; the D is unclear. Germline V gives CDR1 MNHEY, CDR2 SMNVEV (reference sequence). V lost 5 bases to trimming and J lost 6 bases, with 15 bases between them. There are 14 residues in the CDR3. The CDR3 region is CASSPPGLLDTQYF. As DNA, the CDR3 is TGTGCCAGCAGTCCCCCCGGGCTACTCGATACGCAGTATTTT.